This T cell receptor (beta chain) is from a study of blood T cell repertoires in COVID-19. Study at large: Collection of acute and convalescent COVID-19 samples took place in the United States, Italy and Spain. PBMCs, B-cell-depleted T cells, or T cells provided the cDNA or gDNA that made up the material.

As processed by the authors: Counts of nucleated cells, estimated from reference gene primer amplification, were obtained. The table came from immunoSEQ multiplex PCR; TCRdb's copy has only in-frame clones and leaves some out. The V and J calls and clone size come from that table; D and trimming were worked out from the DNA. The data show fewer than 100,000 clones, 75% to 90% seen once. Looked up from germline, CDR1 is MNHEY and CDR2 is SMNVEV (reference sequence). V trimming: 2 bases; J trimming: 1 base; junction bases outside the gene matches: 7. CDR3 size: 17 residues. This clonotype was sampled from a man in his 60s with acute or convalescent COVID-19. The specimen was peripheral blood. The genes are TRBV27 and TRBJ2-1, with TRBD1 identical over 8 bases. Here the CDR3 DNA reads TGTGCCAGCAGTTTAAAGTTCTGGGACAGGTCCTACAATGAGCAGTTCTTC. It encodes CASSLKFWDRSYNEQFF.